Sequencing of this TCR beta chain was carried out in a study of blood T cell repertoires in COVID-19. The CDR3 runs to 13 residues. Per germline, CDR1 MRHNA and CDR2 SNTAGT. Trimming removed 8 bases from V and 3 bases from J; junction bases left unmatched: 5. Sequenced by immunoSEQ multiplex PCR; TCRdb stores in-frame clones only, minus some. The sample has roughly 380,000 clones, about 89% seen once. This clone was found a few times. The sample comprised peripheral blood. The clonotype was recovered from a woman aged 40 to 50 with COVID-19, enrolled during active disease. This chain links TRBV6-4 with TRBJ2-3; 7 bases map to TRBD2. CDR3 sequence: CASRGSGTDTQYF. CDR3 nucleotide sequence: TGTGCCAGCCGCGGTAGCGGGACAGATACGCAGTATTTT.